This T cell receptor beta chain is drawn from a study of blood T cell repertoires in COVID-19. Study at large: COVID-19 samples, acute and convalescent, were from the United States, Italy and Spain. Sources were T cells, B-cell-depleted T cells, or PBMCs; the material itself was cDNA or gDNA.

Enrolled during active infection, Seattle patients were then followed longitudinally. As processed by the authors: The assay estimated nucleated cells by amplifying reference gene primers. TCRdb keeps only in-frame clones here, not all; method: immunoSEQ multiplex PCR. V, J and clone size derive from that table, while D and trimming were established from the DNA sequence. The data hold 150,000 to 200,000 clones, with 81% observed a single time. V dropped 4 bases and J dropped 6 bases, with 21 bases sitting between them. Germline CDR1 is LGHNA and CDR2 is YNFKEQ. The CDR3 sequence is 16 residues long. The clonotype originates from a woman aged 80 or older with COVID-19, enrolled during active disease. The specimen sequenced was peripheral blood. The J gene is TRBJ1-2, the V gene TRBV4-2; the D gene is possibly TRBD1 (5 bases). The CDR3 spells CASSPTGGGREDGYTF. The CDR3 DNA is TGTGCCAGCAGCCCTACTGGGGGGGGACGAGAGGATGGCTACACCTTC.